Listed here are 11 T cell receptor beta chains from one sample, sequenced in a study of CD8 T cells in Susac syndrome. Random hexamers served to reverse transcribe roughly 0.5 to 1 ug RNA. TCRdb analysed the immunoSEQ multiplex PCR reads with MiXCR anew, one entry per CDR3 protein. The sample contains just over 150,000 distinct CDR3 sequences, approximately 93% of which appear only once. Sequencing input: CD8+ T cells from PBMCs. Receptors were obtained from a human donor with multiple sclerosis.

Here the CDR3 reads CSAREAGIYEQYF. For the CDR3, the DNA is TGCAGTGCTAGAGAGGCAGGGATATACGAGCAGTACTTC. The chain employs TRBV20-1 and TRBJ2-7, with D possibly matching TRBD1 (5 bases). CDR3 length: 13 residues. The germline V gene has CDR1 DFQATT and CDR2 SNEGSKA (reference sequence). Trimming shortened V by 0 bases and J by 4 bases, and 10 bases separated the two germline ends.

The CDR3 DNA reads as TGTGCCAGCAGCCAAGACCGGGACATTTTTTCACCCCTCCACTTT. Translated: CASSQDRDIFSPLHF. The chain carries TRBV3-1 and TRBJ1-6; D may be TRBD1 (6 bases). Trimming removed 0 bases at V and 9 bases at J, with 12 bases between. Germline CDR1 is LGHDT and CDR2 is YNNKEL (reference sequence). The CDR3 covers 15 residues.

CDR3 loop: CASSLWRVRQPQHF. The CDR3, as DNA: TGTGCCAGCAGTTTATGGAGGGTCCGTCAGCCCCAGCATTTT. The chain couples TRBV28 to TRBJ1-5; unclear D gene. V gave up 0 bases and J gave up 6 bases, with 9 bases separating them. Germline V CDR1 and CDR2: MDHEN, SYDVKM. This CDR3 comprises 14 residues.

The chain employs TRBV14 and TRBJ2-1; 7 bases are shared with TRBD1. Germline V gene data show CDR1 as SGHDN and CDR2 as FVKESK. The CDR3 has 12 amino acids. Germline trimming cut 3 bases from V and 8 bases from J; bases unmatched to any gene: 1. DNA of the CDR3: TGTGCCAGCAGCCAGAGGGGGCATGAGCAGTTCTTC. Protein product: CASSQRGHEQFF.

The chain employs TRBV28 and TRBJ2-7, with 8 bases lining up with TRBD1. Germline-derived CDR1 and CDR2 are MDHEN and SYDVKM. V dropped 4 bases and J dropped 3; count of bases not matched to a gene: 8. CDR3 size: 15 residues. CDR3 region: CASSSPETGDYEQYF. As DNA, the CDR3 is TGTGCCAGCAGTTCCCCCGAGACAGGGGACTACGAGCAGTACTTC.

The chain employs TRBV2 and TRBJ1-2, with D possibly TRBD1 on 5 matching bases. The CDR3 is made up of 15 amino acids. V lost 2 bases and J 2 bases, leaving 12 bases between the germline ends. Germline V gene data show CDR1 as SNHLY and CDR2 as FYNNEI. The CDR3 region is CASSESGRVNYGYTF. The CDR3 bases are TGTGCCAGCAGTGAATCCGGCAGGGTGAACTATGGCTACACCTTC.

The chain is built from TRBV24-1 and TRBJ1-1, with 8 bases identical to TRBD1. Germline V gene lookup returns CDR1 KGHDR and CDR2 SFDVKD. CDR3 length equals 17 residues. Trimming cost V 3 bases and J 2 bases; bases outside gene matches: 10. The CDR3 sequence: CATSDPDRAGKNTEAFF. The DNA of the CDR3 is TGTGCCACCAGTGATCCGGACAGGGCGGGGAAAAACACTGAAGCTTTCTTT.

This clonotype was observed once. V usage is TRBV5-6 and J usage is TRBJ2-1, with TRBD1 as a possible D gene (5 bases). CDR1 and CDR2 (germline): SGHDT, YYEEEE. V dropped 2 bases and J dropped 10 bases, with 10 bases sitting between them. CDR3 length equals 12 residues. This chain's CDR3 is CASSLNGHEQFF. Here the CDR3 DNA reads TGTGCCAGCAGCTTAAATGGACACGAGCAGTTCTTC.

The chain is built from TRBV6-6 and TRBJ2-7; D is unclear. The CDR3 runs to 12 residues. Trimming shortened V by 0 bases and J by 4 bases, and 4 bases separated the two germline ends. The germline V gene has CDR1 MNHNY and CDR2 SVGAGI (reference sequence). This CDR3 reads CASSYSKYEQYF. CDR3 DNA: TGTGCCAGCAGTTACTCTAAGTACGAGCAGTACTTC.

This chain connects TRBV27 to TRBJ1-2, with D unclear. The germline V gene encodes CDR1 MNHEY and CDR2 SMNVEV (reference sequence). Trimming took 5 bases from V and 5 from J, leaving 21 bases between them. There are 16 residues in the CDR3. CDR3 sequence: CASSLTFDPRRYGYTF. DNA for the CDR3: TGTGCCAGCAGTCTCACTTTCGACCCGAGGAGGTATGGCTACACCTTC.

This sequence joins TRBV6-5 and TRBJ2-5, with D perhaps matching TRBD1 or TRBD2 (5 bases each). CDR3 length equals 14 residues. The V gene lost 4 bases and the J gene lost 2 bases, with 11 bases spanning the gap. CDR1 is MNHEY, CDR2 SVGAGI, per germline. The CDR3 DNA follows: TGTGCCAGCAGTTCCGGGACGGTGCAAGAGACCCAGTACTTC. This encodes CASSSGTVQETQYF.